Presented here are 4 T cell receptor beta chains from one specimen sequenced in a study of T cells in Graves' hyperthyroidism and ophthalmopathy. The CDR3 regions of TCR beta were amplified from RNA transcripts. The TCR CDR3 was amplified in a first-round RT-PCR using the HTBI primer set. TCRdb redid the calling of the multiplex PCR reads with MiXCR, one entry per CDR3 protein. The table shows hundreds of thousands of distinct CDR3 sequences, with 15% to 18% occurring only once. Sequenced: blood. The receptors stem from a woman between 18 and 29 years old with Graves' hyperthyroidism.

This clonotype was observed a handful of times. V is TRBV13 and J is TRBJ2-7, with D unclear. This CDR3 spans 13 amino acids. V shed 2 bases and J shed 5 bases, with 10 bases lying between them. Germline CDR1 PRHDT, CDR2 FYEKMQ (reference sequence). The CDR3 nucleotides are TGTGCCAGCAGCTTACGTTTTTTCGACGAGCAGTACTTC. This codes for CASSLRFFDEQYF.

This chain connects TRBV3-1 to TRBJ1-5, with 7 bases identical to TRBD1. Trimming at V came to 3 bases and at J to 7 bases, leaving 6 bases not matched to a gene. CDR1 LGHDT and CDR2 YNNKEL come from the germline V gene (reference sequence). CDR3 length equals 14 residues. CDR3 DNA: TGTGCCAGCAGCCAGACAGGGCCGGGCCAGCCCCAGCATTTT. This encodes CASSQTGPGQPQHF.

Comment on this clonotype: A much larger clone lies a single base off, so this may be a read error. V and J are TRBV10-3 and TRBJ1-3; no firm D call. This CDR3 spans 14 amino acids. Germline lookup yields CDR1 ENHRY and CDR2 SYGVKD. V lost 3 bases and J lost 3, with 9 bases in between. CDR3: CAISDGEVGNTIYF. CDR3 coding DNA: TGTGCCATCAGTGACGGGGAAGTTGGAAACACCATATATTTT.

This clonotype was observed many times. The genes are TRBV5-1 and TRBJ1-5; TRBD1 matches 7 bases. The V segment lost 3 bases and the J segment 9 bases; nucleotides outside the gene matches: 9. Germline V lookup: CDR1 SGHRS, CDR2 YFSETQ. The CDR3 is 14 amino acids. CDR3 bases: TGCGCCAGCAGCTCCGGGACAGCCACGTCGCCCCAGCATTTT. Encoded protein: CASSSGTATSPQHF.